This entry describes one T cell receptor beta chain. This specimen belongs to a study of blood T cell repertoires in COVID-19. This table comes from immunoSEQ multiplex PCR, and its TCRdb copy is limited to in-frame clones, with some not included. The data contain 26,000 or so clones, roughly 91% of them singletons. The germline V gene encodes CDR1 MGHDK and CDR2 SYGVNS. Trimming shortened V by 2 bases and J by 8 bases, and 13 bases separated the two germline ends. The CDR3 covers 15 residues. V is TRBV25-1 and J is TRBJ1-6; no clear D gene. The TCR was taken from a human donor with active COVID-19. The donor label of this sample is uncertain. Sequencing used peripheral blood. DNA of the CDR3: TGTGCCAGCAGTGAACGGCGAGTCGGAGATTCACCCCTCCACTTT. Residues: CASSERRVGDSPLHF.